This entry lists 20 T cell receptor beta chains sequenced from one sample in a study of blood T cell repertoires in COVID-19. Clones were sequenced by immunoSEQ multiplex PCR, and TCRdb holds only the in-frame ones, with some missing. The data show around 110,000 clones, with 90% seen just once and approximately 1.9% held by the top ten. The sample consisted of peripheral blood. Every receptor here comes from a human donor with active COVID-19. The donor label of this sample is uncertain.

This CDR3 is CASSLTGDGYTF. DNA for the CDR3: TGCGCCAGCAGTCTAACAGGGGATGGCTACACCTTC. J is TRBJ1-2 and V is TRBV10-2; 7 bases map to TRBD1. The CDR3 loop spans 12 amino acids. Looked up from germline, CDR1 is WSHSY and CDR2 is SAAADI. Germline trimming cut 5 bases from V and 6 bases from J; bases unmatched to any gene: 3.

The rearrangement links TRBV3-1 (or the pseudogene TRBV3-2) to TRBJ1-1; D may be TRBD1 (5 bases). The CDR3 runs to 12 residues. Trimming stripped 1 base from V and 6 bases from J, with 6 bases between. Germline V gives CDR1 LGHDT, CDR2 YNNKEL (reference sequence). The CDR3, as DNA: TGTGCCAGCAGCCAAGTAGGGGCTGAAGCTTTCTTT. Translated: CASSQVGAEAFF.

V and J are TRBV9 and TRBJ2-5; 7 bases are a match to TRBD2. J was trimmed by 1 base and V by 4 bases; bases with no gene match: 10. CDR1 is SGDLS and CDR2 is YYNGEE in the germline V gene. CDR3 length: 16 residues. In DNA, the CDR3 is TGTGCCAGCAGCCACGGGGAGCGGGGCGCCCAAGAGACCCAGTACTTC. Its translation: CASSHGERGAQETQYF.

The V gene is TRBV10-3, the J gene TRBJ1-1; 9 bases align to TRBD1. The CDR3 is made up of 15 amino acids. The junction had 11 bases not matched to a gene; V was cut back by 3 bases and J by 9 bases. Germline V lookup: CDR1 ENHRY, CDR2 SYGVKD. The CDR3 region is CAISDDKGQGPQAFF. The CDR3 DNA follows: TGTGCCATCAGTGATGATAAAGGACAGGGGCCGCAAGCTTTCTTT.

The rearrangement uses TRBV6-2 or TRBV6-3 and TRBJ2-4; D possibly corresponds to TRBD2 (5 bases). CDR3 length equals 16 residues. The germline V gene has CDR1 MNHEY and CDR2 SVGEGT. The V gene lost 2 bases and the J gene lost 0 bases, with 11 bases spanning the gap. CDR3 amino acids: CASSYRVGEAKNIQYF. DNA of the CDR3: TGTGCCAGCAGTTACCGTGTCGGGGAAGCCAAAAACATTCAGTACTTC.

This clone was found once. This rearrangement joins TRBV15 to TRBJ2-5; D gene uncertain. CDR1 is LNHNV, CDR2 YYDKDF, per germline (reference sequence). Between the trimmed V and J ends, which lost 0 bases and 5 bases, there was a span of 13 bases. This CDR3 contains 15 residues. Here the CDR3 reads CATSRDVDGRETQYF. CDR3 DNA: TGTGCCACCAGCAGAGATGTAGACGGCAGGGAGACCCAGTACTTC.

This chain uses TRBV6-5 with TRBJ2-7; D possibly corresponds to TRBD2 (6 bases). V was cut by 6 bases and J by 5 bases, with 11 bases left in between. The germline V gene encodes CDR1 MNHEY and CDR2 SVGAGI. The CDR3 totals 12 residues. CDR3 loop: CASSRRTNEQYF. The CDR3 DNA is TGTGCCAGCAGCCGGCGGACTAACGAGCAGTACTTC.

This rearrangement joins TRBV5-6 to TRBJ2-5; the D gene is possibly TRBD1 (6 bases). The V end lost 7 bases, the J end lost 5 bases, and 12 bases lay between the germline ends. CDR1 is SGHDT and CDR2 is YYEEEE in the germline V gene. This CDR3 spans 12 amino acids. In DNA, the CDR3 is TGTGCCAGCCAAATGCAGGGGGAGACCCAGTACTTC. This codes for CASQMQGETQYF.

CDR3: CASSLGDRGRLAHGYTF. CDR3 coding DNA: TGCGCCAGCAGCCTCGGGGACAGGGGGCGCCTGGCCCATGGCTACACCTTC. V gene TRBV5-1 combines with J gene TRBJ1-2, with 12 bases identical to TRBD1. The V segment lost 4 bases and the J segment 6 bases; nucleotides outside the gene matches: 13. From germline, CDR1 is SGHRS and CDR2 YFSETQ. There are 17 residues in the CDR3.

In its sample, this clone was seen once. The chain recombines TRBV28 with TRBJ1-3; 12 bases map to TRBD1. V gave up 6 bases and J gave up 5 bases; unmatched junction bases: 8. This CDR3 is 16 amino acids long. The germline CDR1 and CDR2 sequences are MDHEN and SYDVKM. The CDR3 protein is CASSGTGGPSRNTIYF. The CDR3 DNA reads TGTGCCAGCAGCGGGACAGGGGGCCCTAGTAGAAACACCATATATTTT. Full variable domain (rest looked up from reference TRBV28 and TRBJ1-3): DVKVTQSSRYLVKRTGEKVFLECVQDMDHENMFWYRQDPGLGLRLIYFSYDVKMKEKGDIPEGYSVSREKKERFSLILESASTNQTSMYLCASSGTGGPSRNTIYFGEGSWLTVV.

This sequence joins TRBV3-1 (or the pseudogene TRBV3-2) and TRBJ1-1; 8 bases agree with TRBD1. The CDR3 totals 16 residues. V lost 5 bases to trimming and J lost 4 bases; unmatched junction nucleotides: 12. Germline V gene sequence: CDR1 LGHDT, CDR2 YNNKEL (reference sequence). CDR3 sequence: CASSSRTGGTGTEAFF. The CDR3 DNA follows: TGTGCCAGCAGCTCCCGAACAGGGGGGACGGGCACTGAAGCTTTCTTT.

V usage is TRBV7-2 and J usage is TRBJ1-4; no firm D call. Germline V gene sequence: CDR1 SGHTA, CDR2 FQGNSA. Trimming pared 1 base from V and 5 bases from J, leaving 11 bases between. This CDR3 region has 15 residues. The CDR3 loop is CASSLGGSINEKLFF. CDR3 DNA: TGTGCCAGCAGCTTAGGAGGCAGCATAAATGAAAAACTGTTTTTT.

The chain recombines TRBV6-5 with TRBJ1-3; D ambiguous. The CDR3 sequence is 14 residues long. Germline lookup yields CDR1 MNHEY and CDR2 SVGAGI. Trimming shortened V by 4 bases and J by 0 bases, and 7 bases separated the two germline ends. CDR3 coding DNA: TGTGCCAGCAGTTCAGTTTACTCTGGAAACACCATATATTTT. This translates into CASSSVYSGNTIYF.

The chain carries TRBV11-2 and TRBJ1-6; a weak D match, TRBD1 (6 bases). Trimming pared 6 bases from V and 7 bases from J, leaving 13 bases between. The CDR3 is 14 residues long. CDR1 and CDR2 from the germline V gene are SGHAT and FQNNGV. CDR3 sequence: CASRGTYQNSPLHF. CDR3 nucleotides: TGTGCCAGCAGAGGGACATACCAAAATTCACCCCTCCACTTT.

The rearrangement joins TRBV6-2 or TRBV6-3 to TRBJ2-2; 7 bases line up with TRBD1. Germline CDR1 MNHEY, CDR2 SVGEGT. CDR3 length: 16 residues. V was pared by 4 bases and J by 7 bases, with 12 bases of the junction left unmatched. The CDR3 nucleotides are TGTGCCAGCAGTTCCTACCTGAGGGGGCAGAGCGGGGAGCTGTTTTTT. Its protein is CASSSYLRGQSGELFF.

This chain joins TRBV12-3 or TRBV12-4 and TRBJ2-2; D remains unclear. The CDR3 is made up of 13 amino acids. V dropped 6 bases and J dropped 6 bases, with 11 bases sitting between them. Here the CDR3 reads CASSPFFAGELFF. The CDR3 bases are TGTGCCAGCAGCCCCTTTTTCGCCGGGGAGCTGTTTTTT.

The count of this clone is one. The CDR3 nucleotides are TGTGCCAGCAGCTTTAGGGGTTCGGAGATCTATGGCTACACCTTC. It encodes CASSFRGSEIYGYTF. This chain uses TRBV7-9 with TRBJ1-2; D perhaps matches TRBD1 (5 bases). Trimming shortened V by 3 bases and J by 4 bases, and 15 bases separated the two germline ends. Germline V gives CDR1 SEHNR, CDR2 FQNEAQ (reference sequence). The CDR3 sequence is 15 residues long.

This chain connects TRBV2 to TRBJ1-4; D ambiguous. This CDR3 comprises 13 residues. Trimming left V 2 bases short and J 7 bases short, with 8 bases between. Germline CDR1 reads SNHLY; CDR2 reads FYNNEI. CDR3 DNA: TGTGCCAGCAGTGAAATGAGTGGTGAAAAACTGTTTTTT. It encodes CASSEMSGEKLFF.

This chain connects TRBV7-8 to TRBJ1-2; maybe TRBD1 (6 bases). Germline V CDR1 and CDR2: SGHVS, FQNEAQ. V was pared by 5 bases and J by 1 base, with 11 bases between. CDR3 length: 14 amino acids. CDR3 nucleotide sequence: TGTGCCAGCAGCATAGGGGGAGTTAACTATGGCTACACCTTC. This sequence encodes CASSIGGVNYGYTF. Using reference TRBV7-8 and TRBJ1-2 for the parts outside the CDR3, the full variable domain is GAGVSQSPRYKVAKRGQDVALRCDPISGHVSLFWYQQALGQGPEFLTYFQNEAQLDKSGLPSDRFFAERPEGSVSTLKIQRTQQEDSAVYLCASSIGGVNYGYTFGSGTRLTVV.

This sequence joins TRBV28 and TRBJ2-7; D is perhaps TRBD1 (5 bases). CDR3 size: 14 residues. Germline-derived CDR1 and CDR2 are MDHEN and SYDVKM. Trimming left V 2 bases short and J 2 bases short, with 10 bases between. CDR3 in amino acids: CASSLRQSPYEQYF. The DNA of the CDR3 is TGTGCCAGCAGTTTAAGACAGTCCCCCTACGAGCAGTACTTC.